This TCR beta chain was identified during a study of T cell responses to AZD1222 COVID-19 vaccine. Findings and caveats of the study: The breadth and depth of Spike-specific TCRs increased once two AZD1222 doses had been given. Only five to seven AZD1222 recipients tested seropositive at baseline.

Notes on this clone: Its antigen remains unknown.

Assay: immunoSEQ multiplex PCR; the TCRdb copy retains only in-frame clones and omits some. This sample has 250,000 to 300,000 clones, with almost 95% found just once. Deletions cut 6 bases from V and 2 bases from J, with 11 bases between. This CDR3 is 14 amino acids long. CDR1 LNHDA and CDR2 SQIVND come from the germline V gene (reference sequence). The chain is built from TRBV19 and TRBJ1-5; D uncertain. Sequences were derived from peripheral blood, sampled 28 days after the second AZD1222 dose. The receptor's source is an adult who received the AZD1222 COVID-19 vaccine. CDR3 sequence (DNA): TGTGCCAGTAGCCTGAAAAGGGGCAATCAGCCCCAGCATTTT. Translation gives CASSLKRGNQPQHF.